Below are 21 T cell receptor beta chains sequenced from a single sample in a study of OX40 agonist ivuxolimab in advanced cancers. Only in-frame clones appear in the TCRdb table, and some are missing; sequencing was by immunoSEQ multiplex PCR. This table has about 62,000 clones, approximately 85% appearing once. The sample consisted of CD4+ or CD8+ T cells sorted from blood, taken in a trial of the OX40 agonist ivuxolimab. The receptors here all came from an adult with an advanced solid tumor such as melanoma, head and neck, liver or kidney cancer.

The rearrangement links TRBV6-1 to TRBJ2-3; D gene ambiguous. With 0 bases removed from V and 0 bases from J, the gap between germline ends came to 7 bases. The CDR3 sequence is 15 residues long. CDR1 is MNHNS, CDR2 SASEGT, per germline. This chain's CDR3 is CASSEAQASTDTQYF. Written as DNA, the CDR3 is TGTGCCAGCAGTGAAGCGCAGGCTAGCACAGATACGCAGTATTTT.

This clone was counted only a few times. The rearrangement links TRBV28 to TRBJ1-6; D perhaps matches TRBD1 (6 bases). Germline V gene lookup returns CDR1 MDHEN and CDR2 SYDVKM. The CDR3 contains 12 residues. V lost 6 bases, J lost 9 bases, and 9 bases lay in between. The CDR3 nucleotides read TGTGCCAGCAGCCCAGGGGCTTCACCCCTCCACTTT. This encodes CASSPGASPLHF.

The rearrangement joins TRBV7-9 to TRBJ2-1; tentative D call: TRBD1 (6 bases). Germline values: CDR1 SEHNR, CDR2 FQNEAQ (reference sequence). This CDR3 contains 14 residues. V was trimmed by 3 bases and J by 3 bases, leaving 9 bases between them. Here the CDR3 DNA reads TGTGCCAGCAGCTTTGGGGGCAGCTACAATGAGCAGTTCTTC. This codes for CASSFGGSYNEQFF.

The chain joins TRBV19 to TRBJ1-1, with D perhaps TRBD1 (5 bases). CDR1 LNHDA and CDR2 SQIVND come from the germline V gene (reference sequence). Trimming stripped 6 bases from V and 2 bases from J, with 16 bases between. CDR3 length equals 15 residues. Here the CDR3 DNA reads TGTGCCAGTAGCCCTCCCGGCCAGGGTAACACTGAAGCTTTCTTT. Translation gives CASSPPGQGNTEAFF. Variable domain in full (rest from reference TRBV19 and TRBJ1-1): DGGITQSPKYLFRKEGQNVTLSCEQNLNHDAMYWYRQDPGQGLRLIYYSQIVNDFQKGDIAEGYSVSREKKESFPLTVTSAQKNPTAFYLCASSPPGQGNTEAFFGQGTRLTVV.

The V call is TRBV19, the J call TRBJ2-1; D is possibly TRBD1 (6 bases). Germline values: CDR1 LNHDA, CDR2 SQIVND (reference sequence). The CDR3 has 15 residues. Trimming pared 4 bases from V and 0 bases from J, leaving 10 bases between. The CDR3 DNA reads as TGTGCCAGTAGTACCACAGGGAGCTCCTACAATGAGCAGTTCTTC. This sequence encodes CASSTTGSSYNEQFF.

Remarks on this clone: This sample includes further DNA sequences coding for the same CDR3. This chain joins TRBV5-4 and TRBJ1-4, with TRBD1 matching 8 bases. Trimming took 4 bases from V and 8 from J; bases not matched to a gene: 7. The CDR3 is 14 amino acids. The germline CDR1 and CDR2 sequences are SGHNT and YYREEE (reference sequence). CDR3 in amino acids: CASSPGGVGEKLFF. CDR3 bases: TGTGCCAGCAGCCCAGGGGGCGTTGGAGAAAAACTGTTTTTT.

The J gene is TRBJ2-2, the V gene TRBV28, with D unclear. Germline CDR1 and CDR2: MDHEN and SYDVKM. This CDR3 comprises 14 residues. V lost 8 bases to trimming and J lost 2 bases, with 12 bases between them. The CDR3 nucleotides are TGTGCCAGCTTAGGCGTTGCCAACACCGGGGAGCTGTTTTTT. It codes for CASLGVANTGELFF.

This chain connects TRBV18 to TRBJ2-6; D is unclear. With 3 bases removed from V and 0 bases from J, the gap between germline ends came to 18 bases. Germline values: CDR1 KGHSH, CDR2 LQKENI. The CDR3 has 19 amino acids. CDR3 DNA: TGTGCCAGCTCACCGACAAAAGAAAATTTTCGCTCTGGGGCCAACGTCCTGACTTTC. Its protein product is CASSPTKENFRSGANVLTF.

This clone has only one observation. V is TRBV2 and J is TRBJ2-1; no clear D gene. The CDR3 consists of 11 residues. Germline values: CDR1 SNHLY, CDR2 FYNNEI. V was pared by 10 bases and J by 5 bases, with 9 bases between. CDR3 sequence: CATQGNNEQFF. The CDR3 nucleotides are TGTGCCACCCAAGGGAACAATGAGCAGTTCTTC.

The chain has TRBV5-4 and TRBJ2-6, with 7 bases lining up with TRBD1. J was trimmed by 1 base and V by 0 bases; bases with no gene match: 1. CDR3 size: 16 residues. Germline CDR1 is SGHNT and CDR2 is YYREEE (reference sequence). CDR3 residues: CASSLGGQSGANVLTF. CDR3 sequence (DNA): TGTGCCAGCAGCTTGGGGGGACAGTCTGGGGCCAACGTCCTGACTTTC.

The gene calls are TRBV5-4 and TRBJ1-6; 7 positions match TRBD1. CDR1 and CDR2 (germline): SGHNT, YYREEE (reference sequence). This CDR3 comprises 15 residues. Losses at the gene ends were 4 bases for V and 9 bases for J; bases not matched to a gene: 10. The CDR3 region has the DNA TGTGCCAGCAGCGCCAAGGGGGCGGTTGGTTCACCCCTCCACTTT. It specifies CASSAKGAVGSPLHF. The variable domain in full, completed from reference TRBV5-4 and TRBJ1-6, reads ETGVTQSPTHLIKTRGQQVTLRCSSQSGHNTVSWYQQALGQGPQFIFQYYREEENGRGNFPPRFSGLQFPNYSSELNVNALELDDSALYLCASSAKGAVGSPLHFGNGTRLTVT.

The rearrangement links TRBV19 to TRBJ2-1, with 8 bases fitting TRBD2. The CDR3 totals 16 residues. Trimming removed 1 base from V and 5 bases from J; junction bases left unmatched: 7. The germline V gene has CDR1 LNHDA and CDR2 SQIVND (reference sequence). CDR3 nucleotide sequence: TGTGCCAGTAGTATAGCGGGGGGGCCGGTACACAATGAGCAGTTCTTC. Residues: CASSIAGGPVHNEQFF.

J is TRBJ1-4 and V is TRBV6-1; D is undetermined. Looked up from germline, CDR1 is MNHNS and CDR2 is SASEGT. CDR3 length: 14 residues. V dropped 6 bases and J dropped 3 bases, with 11 bases sitting between them. This CDR3 is CASSEITANEKLFF. The CDR3 nucleotides read TGTGCCAGCAGCGAGATAACGGCTAATGAAAAACTGTTTTTT.

This clone was recorded once. The V call is TRBV2, the J call TRBJ1-2, with D possibly being TRBD1 (5 bases). The V end was cut by 4 bases, the J end by 3 bases, with 12 bases between. This CDR3 comprises 14 residues. Germline CDR1 and CDR2: SNHLY and FYNNEI. The CDR3 spells CASSAAAGDYGYTF. The CDR3 nucleotides are TGTGCCAGCAGTGCAGCGGCGGGGGACTATGGCTACACCTTC.

The chain uses TRBV7-2 and TRBJ2-3, with D possibly matching TRBD1 (6 bases). Deletions cut 5 bases from V and 0 bases from J, with 9 bases between. CDR1 is SGHTA and CDR2 is FQGNSA in the germline V gene. The CDR3 length is 14 residues. This chain's CDR3 is CASSGGQSTDTQYF. CDR3 in DNA: TGTGCCAGCAGCGGTGGACAGAGCACAGATACGCAGTATTTT.

This rearrangement joins TRBV4-1 to TRBJ2-2; weak D call: TRBD1 (5 bases). The CDR3 consists of 14 residues. Trimming cost V 1 base and J 4 bases, with 7 bases left between them. Germline V gene lookup returns CDR1 MGHRA and CDR2 YSYEKL. The CDR3 region has the DNA TGCGCCAGCAGCCAAGGACAGAGCACCGGGGAGCTGTTTTTT. Translated, it gives CASSQGQSTGELFF.

CDR3 region: CASSPENRGGSYNEQFF. The CDR3 DNA is TGTGCCAGCAGCCCAGAAAACAGGGGCGGCTCCTACAATGAGCAGTTCTTC. The rearrangement links TRBV9 to TRBJ2-1, with 7 nucleotides matching TRBD1. The CDR3 extends over 17 amino acids. Per germline, CDR1 SGDLS and CDR2 YYNGEE. J was trimmed by 0 bases and V by 4 bases; bases with no gene match: 10.

The rearrangement uses TRBV6-5 and TRBJ1-2; D perhaps matches TRBD1 (6 bases). V dropped 5 bases and J dropped 3 bases, with 10 bases sitting between them. Germline values: CDR1 MNHEY, CDR2 SVGAGI. This CDR3 is built from 13 residues. The CDR3 reads CASSGRGDYGYTF. CDR3 coding DNA: TGTGCCAGCAGTGGCAGGGGAGACTATGGCTACACCTTC.

The chain links TRBV11-2 to TRBJ2-7; D remains unclear. Germline assignment: CDR1 SGHAT and CDR2 FQNNGV. Deletions cut 5 bases from V and 2 bases from J, with 7 bases between. The CDR3 runs to 12 residues. The CDR3 bases are TGTGCCAGCAGCCGACACCCCTACGAGCAGTACTTC. Translation gives CASSRHPYEQYF. Full variable domain (rest looked up from reference TRBV11-2 and TRBJ2-7): EAGVAQSPRYKIIEKRQSVAFWCNPISGHATLYWYQQILGQGPKLLIQFQNNGVVDDSQLPKDRFSAERLKGVDSTLKIQPAKLEDSAVYLCASSRHPYEQYFGPGTRLTVT.

The chain combines TRBV27 with TRBJ1-5; 8 bases match TRBD1. CDR3 length equals 14 residues. Germline loops: CDR1 MNHEY, CDR2 SMNVEV (reference sequence). With 5 bases clipped from V and 5 bases from J, the junction kept 5 bases outside the gene matches. In DNA, the CDR3 is TGTGCCAGCAGTCGCACAGGGGGGGATCAGCCCCAGCATTTT. Translated: CASSRTGGDQPQHF.

The chain joins TRBV19 to TRBJ2-3; D might be TRBD1 (5 bases). Deletions cut 4 bases from V and 1 base from J, with 18 bases between. Germline CDR1 and CDR2: LNHDA and SQIVND (reference sequence). This CDR3 has 17 amino acids. CDR3 bases: TGTGCCAGTAGTAATCAGGCAGGGAAAACTCGCACAGATACGCAGTATTTT. Translation gives CASSNQAGKTRTDTQYF.